This entry features one T cell receptor beta chain sequence. Some clones are missing from TCRdb's copy, which holds only in-frame ones; the method was immunoSEQ multiplex PCR. The sample has approximately 89,000 clones, more than 80% seen once. The record originates from a study of blood T cell repertoires in COVID-19. Whole-study context: The analysed material was cDNA or gDNA that came from T cells, B-cell-depleted T cells, or PBMCs.

CDR1 is LGHDT and CDR2 is YNNKEL in the germline V gene (reference sequence). The CDR3 covers 15 residues. V lost 4 bases and J 2 bases, leaving 12 bases between the germline ends. Sequencing was done on a sample of peripheral blood. J is TRBJ2-1 and V is TRBV3-1 (or the pseudogene TRBV3-2), with no clear D. This receptor was obtained from a woman over 75 with acute or convalescent COVID-19. In DNA, the CDR3 is TGTGCCAGCAGCCCACGAGGTCTCCCCTACAATGAGCAGTTCTTC. Encoded protein: CASSPRGLPYNEQFF.